Following are 5 T cell receptor beta chains from one sample sequenced in a study of blood T cell repertoires in COVID-19. Produced via immunoSEQ multiplex PCR; TCRdb's table is partial and in-frame only. Counted here are about 64,000 clones, 84% occurring once; the ten biggest clones make up approximately 5.6%. The specimen sequenced was peripheral blood. Every receptor here comes from a woman aged 60-70 years with acute or convalescent COVID-19.

This clone has only one observation. The chain uses TRBV15 and TRBJ2-4; 9 bases are shared with TRBD2. Germline assignment: CDR1 LNHNV and CDR2 YYDKDF (reference sequence). Losses at the gene ends were 4 bases for V and 7 bases for J; bases not matched to a gene: 17. The CDR3 totals 18 residues. The CDR3 sequence: CATSKRRTLGGGVNIQYF. CDR3 nucleotide sequence: TGTGCCACCAGCAAACGGAGAACCTTAGGCGGGGGGGTTAACATTCAGTACTTC.

V and J are TRBV13 and TRBJ2-2, with TRBD1 as a possible D gene (6 bases). With 5 bases removed from V and 4 bases from J, the gap between germline ends came to 17 bases. Germline assignment: CDR1 PRHDT and CDR2 FYEKMQ (reference sequence). The CDR3 length is 16 residues. CDR3 sequence (DNA): TGTGCCAGCAGCCAACGCCGGGCACAGGGCACCGGGGAGCTGTTTTTT. Translating it yields CASSQRRAQGTGELFF.

The V call is TRBV5-1, the J call TRBJ2-5; 8 bases agree with TRBD2. Per germline, CDR1 SGHRS and CDR2 YFSETQ. The length of the CDR3 is 18 residues. V lost 0 bases, J lost 5 bases, and 15 bases stayed unmatched. The CDR3 bases are TGCGCCAGCAGCTTGGGCCGGGCCCTCCTAGCGGGCGGGGAGACCCAGTACTTC. It encodes CASSLGRALLAGGETQYF.

J is TRBJ2-6 and V is TRBV5-8; no clear D. Trimming took off 1 base at V and 0 bases at J, with 8 bases between the two ends. Germline V gives CDR1 SGHTS, CDR2 YDEGEE. CDR3 length equals 16 residues. The CDR3 loop reads CASSLSIGSGANVLTF. The CDR3 DNA is TGTGCCAGCAGCTTGTCAATCGGCTCTGGGGCCAACGTCCTGACTTTC.

CDR3 in amino acids: CASSLFLAGVNEQFF. CDR3 nucleotide sequence: TGTGCCAGCAGCTTATTCCTAGCGGGGGTGAATGAGCAGTTCTTC. The chain recombines TRBV5-4 with TRBJ2-1, with 10 positions matching TRBD2. CDR1 is SGHNT and CDR2 is YYREEE in the germline V gene (reference sequence). Trimming cost V 2 bases and J 7 bases; bases outside gene matches: 6. CDR3 length: 15 amino acids.